This TCR beta chain was sequenced for a study of blood T cell repertoires in COVID-19. The V gene's germline CDR1 is SGHRS and CDR2 YFSETQ. CDR3 length: 15 amino acids. Trimming pared 4 bases from V and 1 base from J, leaving 11 bases between. As originally analysed: Amplification of reference gene primers was used by the study to estimate nucleated cell counts. TCRdb keeps only in-frame clones here, not all; method: immunoSEQ multiplex PCR. V, J and clone size are taken as reported in that table, and D and trimming were inferred from the DNA itself. Here the sample spans about 80,000 clones, roughly 89% being singletons.

This sequence was found in a woman in her fifties or sixties in a cohort sampled during active COVID-19. The sample was peripheral blood. This rearrangement joins TRBV5-1 to TRBJ2-2; D uncertain. The CDR3 loop is CASSGENQNTGELFF. CDR3 DNA sequence: TGCGCCAGCAGCGGAGAAAACCAGAACACCGGGGAGCTGTTTTTT.